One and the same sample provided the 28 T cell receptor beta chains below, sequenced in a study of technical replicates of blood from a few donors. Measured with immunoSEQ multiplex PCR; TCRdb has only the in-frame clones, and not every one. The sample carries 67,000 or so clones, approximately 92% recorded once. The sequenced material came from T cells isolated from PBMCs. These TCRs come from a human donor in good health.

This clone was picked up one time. This CDR3 reads CASSDGTMGWNEQFF. DNA for the CDR3: TGTGCCAGCAGTGATGGGACAATGGGGTGGAATGAGCAGTTCTTC. The chain combines TRBV6-1 with TRBJ2-1; a possible D gene is TRBD1 (6 bases). Germline lookup yields CDR1 MNHNS and CDR2 SASEGT. The CDR3 is 15 residues long. The V gene lost 3 bases and the J gene lost 7 bases, with 16 bases spanning the gap.

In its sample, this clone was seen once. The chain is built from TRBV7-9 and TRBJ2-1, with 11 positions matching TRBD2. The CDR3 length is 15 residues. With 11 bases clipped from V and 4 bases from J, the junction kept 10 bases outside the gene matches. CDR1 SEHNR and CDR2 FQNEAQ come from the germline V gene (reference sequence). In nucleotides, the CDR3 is TGTGCCGTCCCGGGACTAGCGGAATTATACAATGAGCAGTTCTTC. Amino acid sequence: CAVPGLAELYNEQFF.

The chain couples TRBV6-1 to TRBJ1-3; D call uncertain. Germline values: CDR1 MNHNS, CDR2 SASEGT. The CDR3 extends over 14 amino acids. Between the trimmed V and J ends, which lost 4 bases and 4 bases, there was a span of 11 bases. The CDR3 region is CASSVLEQGNTIYF. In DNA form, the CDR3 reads TGTGCCAGCAGTGTGTTAGAACAGGGAAACACCATATATTTT.

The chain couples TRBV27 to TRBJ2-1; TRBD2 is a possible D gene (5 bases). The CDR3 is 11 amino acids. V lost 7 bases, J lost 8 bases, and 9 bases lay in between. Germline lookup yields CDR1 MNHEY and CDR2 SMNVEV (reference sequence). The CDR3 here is CASTSGYEQFF. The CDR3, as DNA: TGTGCCAGCACCTCGGGGTATGAGCAGTTCTTC.

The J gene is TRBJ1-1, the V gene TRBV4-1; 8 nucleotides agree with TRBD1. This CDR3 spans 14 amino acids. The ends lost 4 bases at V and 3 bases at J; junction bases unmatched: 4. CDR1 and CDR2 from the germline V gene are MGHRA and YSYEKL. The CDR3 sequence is CASSRLTGDTEAFF. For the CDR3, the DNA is TGCGCCAGCAGCCGCTTGACAGGGGACACTGAAGCTTTCTTT.

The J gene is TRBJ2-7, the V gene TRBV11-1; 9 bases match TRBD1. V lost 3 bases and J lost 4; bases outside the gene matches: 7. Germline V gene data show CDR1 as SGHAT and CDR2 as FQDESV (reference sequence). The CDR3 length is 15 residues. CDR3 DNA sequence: TGTGCCAGCAGCTTGGGACAGGGATTCTCGTACGAGCAGTACTTC. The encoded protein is CASSLGQGFSYEQYF.

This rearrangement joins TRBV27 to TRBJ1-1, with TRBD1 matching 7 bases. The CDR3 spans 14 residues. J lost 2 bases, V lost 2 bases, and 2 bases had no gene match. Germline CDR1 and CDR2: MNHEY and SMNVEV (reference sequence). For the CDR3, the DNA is TGTGCCAGCAGTTTAACAGGGGCAAACACTGAAGCTTTCTTT. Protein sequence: CASSLTGANTEAFF.

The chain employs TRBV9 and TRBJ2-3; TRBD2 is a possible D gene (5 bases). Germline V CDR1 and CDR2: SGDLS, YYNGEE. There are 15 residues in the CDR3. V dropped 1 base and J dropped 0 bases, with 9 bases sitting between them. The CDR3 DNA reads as TGTGCCAGCAGCGTAACCGGGGTTAGCACAGATACGCAGTATTTT. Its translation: CASSVTGVSTDTQYF.

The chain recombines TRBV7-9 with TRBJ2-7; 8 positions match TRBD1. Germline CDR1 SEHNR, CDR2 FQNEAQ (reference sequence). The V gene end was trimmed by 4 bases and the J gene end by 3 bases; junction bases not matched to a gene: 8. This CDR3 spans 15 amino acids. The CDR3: CASSSRTGRFYEQYF. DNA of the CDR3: TGTGCCAGCAGCTCCCGGACAGGGAGATTCTACGAGCAGTACTTC.

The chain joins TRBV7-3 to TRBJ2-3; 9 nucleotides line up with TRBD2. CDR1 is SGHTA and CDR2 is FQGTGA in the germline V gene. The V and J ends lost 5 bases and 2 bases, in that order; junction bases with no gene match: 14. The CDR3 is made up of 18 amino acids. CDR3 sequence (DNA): TGTGCCAGCAGCCTAGAATGGGGGACTAGCTCTTACACAGATACGCAGTATTTT. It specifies CASSLEWGTSSYTDTQYF.

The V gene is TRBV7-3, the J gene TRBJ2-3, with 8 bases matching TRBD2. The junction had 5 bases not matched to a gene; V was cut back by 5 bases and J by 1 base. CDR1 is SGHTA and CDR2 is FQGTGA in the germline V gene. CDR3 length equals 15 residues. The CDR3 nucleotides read TGTGCCAGCAGCCGGGGACTAGATCGCACAGATACGCAGTATTTT. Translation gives CASSRGLDRTDTQYF.

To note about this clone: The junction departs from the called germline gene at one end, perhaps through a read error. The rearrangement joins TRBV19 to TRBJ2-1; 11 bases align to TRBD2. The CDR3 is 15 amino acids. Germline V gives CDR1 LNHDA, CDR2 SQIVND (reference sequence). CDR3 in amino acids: CASRIAGGPFDEQFF. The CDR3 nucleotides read TGTGCCAGTAGGATAGCGGGAGGGCCTTTCGATGAGCAGTTCTTC.

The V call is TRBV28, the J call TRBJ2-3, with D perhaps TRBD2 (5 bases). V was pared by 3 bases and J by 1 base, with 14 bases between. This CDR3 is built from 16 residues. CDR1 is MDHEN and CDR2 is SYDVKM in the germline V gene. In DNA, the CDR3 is TGTGCCAGCAGTTTTTTGTTTTTCGGGGGCACAGATACGCAGTATTTT. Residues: CASSFLFFGGTDTQYF.

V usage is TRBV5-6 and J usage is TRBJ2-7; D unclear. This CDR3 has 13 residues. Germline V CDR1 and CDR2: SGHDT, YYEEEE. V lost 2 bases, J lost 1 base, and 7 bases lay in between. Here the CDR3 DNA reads TGTGCCAGCAGCTTCTATCGGTCCTACGAGCAGTACTTC. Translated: CASSFYRSYEQYF.

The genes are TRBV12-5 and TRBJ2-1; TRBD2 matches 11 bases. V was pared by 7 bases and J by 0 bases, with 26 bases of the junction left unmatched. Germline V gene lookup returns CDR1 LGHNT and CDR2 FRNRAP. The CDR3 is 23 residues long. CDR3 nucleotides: TGTGCTAGTGTTTCTGGGGTGGAGGTAGCGGGAGGGCCGGGTAAAAGCTCCTACAATGAGCAGTTCTTC. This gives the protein CASVSGVEVAGGPGKSSYNEQFF.

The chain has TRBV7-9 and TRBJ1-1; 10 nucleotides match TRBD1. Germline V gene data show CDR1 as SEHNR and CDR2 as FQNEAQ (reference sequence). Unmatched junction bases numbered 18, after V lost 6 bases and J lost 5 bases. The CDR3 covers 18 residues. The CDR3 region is CASRALQIDRGRGTEAFF. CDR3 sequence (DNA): TGTGCCAGCAGAGCCCTACAGATAGACAGGGGGCGAGGGACTGAAGCTTTCTTT.

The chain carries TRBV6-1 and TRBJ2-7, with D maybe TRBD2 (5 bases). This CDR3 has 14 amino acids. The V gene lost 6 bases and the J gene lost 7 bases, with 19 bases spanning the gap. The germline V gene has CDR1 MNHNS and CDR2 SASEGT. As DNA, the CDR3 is TGTGCCAGCAGGCCGGGAACCTCCGCCGGGGAGCAGTACTTC. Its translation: CASRPGTSAGEQYF.

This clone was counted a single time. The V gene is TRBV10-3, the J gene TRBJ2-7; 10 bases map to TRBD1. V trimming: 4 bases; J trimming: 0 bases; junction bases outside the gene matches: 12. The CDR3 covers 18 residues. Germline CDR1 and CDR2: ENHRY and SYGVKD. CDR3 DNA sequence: TGTGCCATCAGTGTCCGGGACAGGGGTTTGGGGCACTCCTACGAGCAGTACTTC. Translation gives CAISVRDRGLGHSYEQYF.

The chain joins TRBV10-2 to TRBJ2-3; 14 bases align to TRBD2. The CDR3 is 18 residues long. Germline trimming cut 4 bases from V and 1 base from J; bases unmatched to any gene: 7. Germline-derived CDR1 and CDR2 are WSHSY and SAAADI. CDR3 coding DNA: TGCGCCAGCAGTGGGGGACTAGCGGGAGTGGGAGGCACAGATACGCAGTATTTT. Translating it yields CASSGGLAGVGGTDTQYF.

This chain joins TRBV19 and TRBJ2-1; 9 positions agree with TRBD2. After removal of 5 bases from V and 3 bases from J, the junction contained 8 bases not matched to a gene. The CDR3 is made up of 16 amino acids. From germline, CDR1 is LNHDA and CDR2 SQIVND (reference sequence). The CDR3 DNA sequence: TGTGCCAGTAGTTCGCGACTAGCGGAGAACTACAATGAGCAGTTCTTC. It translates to CASSSRLAENYNEQFF.

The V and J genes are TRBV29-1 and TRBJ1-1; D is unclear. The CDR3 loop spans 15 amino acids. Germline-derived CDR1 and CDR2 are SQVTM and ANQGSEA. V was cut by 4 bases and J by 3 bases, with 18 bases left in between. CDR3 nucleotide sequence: TGCAGCGTTGGCTCCGAGGTTTGGCTCGACACTGAAGCTTTCTTT. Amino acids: CSVGSEVWLDTEAFF.

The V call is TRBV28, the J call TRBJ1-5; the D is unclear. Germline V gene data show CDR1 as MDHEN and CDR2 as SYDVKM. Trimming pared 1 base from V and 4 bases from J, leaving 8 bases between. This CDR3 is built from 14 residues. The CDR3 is CASSLYEENQPQHF. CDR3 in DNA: TGTGCCAGCAGTTTATATGAGGAGAATCAGCCCCAGCATTTT.

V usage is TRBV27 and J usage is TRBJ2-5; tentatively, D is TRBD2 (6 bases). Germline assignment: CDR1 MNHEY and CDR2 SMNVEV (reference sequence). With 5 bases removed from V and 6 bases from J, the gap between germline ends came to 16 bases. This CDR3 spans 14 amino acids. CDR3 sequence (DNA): TGTGCCAGCAGTCCAAGACTAGAGACCAAGACCCAGTACTTC. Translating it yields CASSPRLETKTQYF.

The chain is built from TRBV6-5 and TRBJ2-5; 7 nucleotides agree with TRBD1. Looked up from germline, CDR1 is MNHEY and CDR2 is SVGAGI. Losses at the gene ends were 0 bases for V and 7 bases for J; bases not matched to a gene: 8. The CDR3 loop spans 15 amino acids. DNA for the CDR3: TGTGCCAGCAGTTACTCGAGGGGGCGCCCGGGGACCCAGTACTTC. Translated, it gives CASSYSRGRPGTQYF.

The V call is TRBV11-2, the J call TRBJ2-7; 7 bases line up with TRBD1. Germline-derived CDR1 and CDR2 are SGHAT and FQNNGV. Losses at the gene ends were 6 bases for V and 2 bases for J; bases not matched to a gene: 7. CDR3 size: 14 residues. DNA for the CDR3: TGTGCCAGCAGTATCCGGGACAGACCCTACGAGCAGTACTTC. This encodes CASSIRDRPYEQYF. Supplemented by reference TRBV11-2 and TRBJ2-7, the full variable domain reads EAGVAQSPRYKIIEKRQSVAFWCNPISGHATLYWYQQILGQGPKLLIQFQNNGVVDDSQLPKDRFSAERLKGVDSTLKIQPAKLEDSAVYLCASSIRDRPYEQYFGPGTRLTVT.

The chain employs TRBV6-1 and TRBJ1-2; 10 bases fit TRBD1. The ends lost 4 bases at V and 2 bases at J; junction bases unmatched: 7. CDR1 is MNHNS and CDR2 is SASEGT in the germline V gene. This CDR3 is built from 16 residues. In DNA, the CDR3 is TGTGCCAGCAGTGGAACGGCGGGACAGGGGAACTATGGCTACACCTTC. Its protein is CASSGTAGQGNYGYTF.

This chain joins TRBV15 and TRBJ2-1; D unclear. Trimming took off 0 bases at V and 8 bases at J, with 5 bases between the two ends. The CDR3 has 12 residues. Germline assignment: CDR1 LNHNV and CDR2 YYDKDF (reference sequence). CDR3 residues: CATSRDEDEQFF. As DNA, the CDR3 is TGTGCCACCAGCAGAGATGAGGATGAGCAGTTCTTC.

The CDR3 loop reads CASSIAPGQGSTDTQYF. CDR3 in DNA: TGTGCCAGTAGTATAGCTCCTGGACAGGGGAGCACAGATACGCAGTATTTT. The J gene is TRBJ2-3, the V gene TRBV19, with 9 bases aligning to TRBD1. The CDR3 is 17 residues long. V trimming: 1 base; J trimming: 0 bases; junction bases outside the gene matches: 5. Germline assignment: CDR1 LNHDA and CDR2 SQIVND (reference sequence).